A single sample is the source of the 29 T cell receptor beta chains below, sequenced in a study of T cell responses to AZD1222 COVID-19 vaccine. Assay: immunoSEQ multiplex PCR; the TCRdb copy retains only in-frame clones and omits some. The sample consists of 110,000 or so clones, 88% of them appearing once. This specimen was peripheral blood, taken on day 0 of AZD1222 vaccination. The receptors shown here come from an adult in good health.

CDR3 sequence: CASTPGTVANQPQHF. The CDR3 bases are TGTGCCAGTACCCCCGGGACCGTTGCCAATCAGCCCCAGCATTTT. V and J are TRBV19 and TRBJ1-5; D possibly corresponds to TRBD1 (5 bases). CDR1 and CDR2 from the germline V gene are LNHDA and SQIVND (reference sequence). V lost 7 bases and J lost 3, with 16 bases in between. This CDR3 has 15 residues.

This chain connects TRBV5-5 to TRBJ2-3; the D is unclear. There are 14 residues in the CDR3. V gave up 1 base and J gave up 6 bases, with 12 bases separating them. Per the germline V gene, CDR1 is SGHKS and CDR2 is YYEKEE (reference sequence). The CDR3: CASSLRARGDTQYF. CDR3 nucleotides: TGTGCCAGCAGCTTGAGGGCCCGTGGGGATACGCAGTATTTT.

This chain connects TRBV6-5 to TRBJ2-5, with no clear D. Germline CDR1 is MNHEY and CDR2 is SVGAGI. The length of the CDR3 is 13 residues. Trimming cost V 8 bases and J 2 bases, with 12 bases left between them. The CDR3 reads CASCFQMQETQYF. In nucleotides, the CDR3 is TGTGCCAGCTGTTTTCAGATGCAAGAGACCCAGTACTTC.

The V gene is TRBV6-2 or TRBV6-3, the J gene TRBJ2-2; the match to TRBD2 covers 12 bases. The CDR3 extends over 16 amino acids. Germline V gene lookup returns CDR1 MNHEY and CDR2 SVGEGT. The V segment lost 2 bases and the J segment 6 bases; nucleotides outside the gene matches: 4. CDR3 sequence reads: CASSYPTSGSAGELFF. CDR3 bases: TGTGCCAGCAGTTACCCGACTAGCGGGAGTGCCGGGGAGCTGTTTTTT.

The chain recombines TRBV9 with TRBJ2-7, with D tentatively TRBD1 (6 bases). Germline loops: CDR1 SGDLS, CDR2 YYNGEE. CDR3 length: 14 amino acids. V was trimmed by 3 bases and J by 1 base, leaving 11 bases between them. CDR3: CASSGQVGSYEQYF. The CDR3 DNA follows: TGTGCCAGCAGCGGACAGGTTGGTTCCTACGAGCAGTACTTC.

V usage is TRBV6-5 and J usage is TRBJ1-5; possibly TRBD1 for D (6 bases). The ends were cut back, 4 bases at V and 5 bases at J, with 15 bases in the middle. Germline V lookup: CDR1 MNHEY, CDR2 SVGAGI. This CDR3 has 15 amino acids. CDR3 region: CASSSEGGRHQPQHF. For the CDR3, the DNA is TGTGCCAGCAGTTCCGAGGGGGGGCGGCATCAGCCCCAGCATTTT.

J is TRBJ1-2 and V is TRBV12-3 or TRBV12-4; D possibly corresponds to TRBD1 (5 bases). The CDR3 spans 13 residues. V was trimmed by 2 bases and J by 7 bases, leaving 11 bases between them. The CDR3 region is CASSLQGVGGYTF. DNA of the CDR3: TGTGCCAGCAGTTTACAAGGGGTGGGTGGCTACACCTTC.

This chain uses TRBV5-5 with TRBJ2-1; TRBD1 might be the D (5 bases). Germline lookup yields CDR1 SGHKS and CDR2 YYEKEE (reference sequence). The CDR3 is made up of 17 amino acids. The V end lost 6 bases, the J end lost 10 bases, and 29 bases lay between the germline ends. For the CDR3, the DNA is TGTGCCAGCACCCCTTGGGGCGGAAACACTCAAGGTGGGGAGCAGTTCTTC. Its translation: CASTPWGGNTQGGEQFF.

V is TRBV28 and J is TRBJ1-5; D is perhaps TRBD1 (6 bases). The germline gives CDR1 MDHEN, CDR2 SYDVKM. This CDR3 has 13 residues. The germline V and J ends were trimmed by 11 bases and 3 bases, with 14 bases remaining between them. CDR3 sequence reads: CASEGGNNQPQHF. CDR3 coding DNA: TGTGCCTCCGAAGGGGGAAACAATCAGCCCCAGCATTTT.

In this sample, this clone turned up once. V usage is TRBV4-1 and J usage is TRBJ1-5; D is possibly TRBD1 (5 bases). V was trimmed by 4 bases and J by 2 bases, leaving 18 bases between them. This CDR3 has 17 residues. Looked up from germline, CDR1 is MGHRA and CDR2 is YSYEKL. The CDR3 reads CASSPTSGTLGNQPQHF. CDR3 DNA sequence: TGCGCCAGCAGCCCAACTTCCGGGACGCTCGGCAATCAGCCCCAGCATTTT.

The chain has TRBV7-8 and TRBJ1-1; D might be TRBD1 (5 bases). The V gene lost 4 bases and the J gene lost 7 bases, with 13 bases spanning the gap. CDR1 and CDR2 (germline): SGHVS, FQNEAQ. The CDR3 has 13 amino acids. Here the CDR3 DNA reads TGTGCCAGCAGCTATACTCGGGACGGTGAAGCTTTCTTT. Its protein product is CASSYTRDGEAFF.

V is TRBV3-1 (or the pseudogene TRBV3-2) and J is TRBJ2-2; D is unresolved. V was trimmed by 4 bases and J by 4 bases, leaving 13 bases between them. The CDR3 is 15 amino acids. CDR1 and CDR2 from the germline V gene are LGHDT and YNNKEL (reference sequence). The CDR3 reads CASSPDHQITGELFF. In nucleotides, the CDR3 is TGTGCCAGCAGCCCTGACCACCAAATCACCGGGGAGCTGTTTTTT.

The CDR3 here is CATSDPGARAQETQYF. The CDR3 nucleotides are TGTGCCACCAGTGACCCTGGAGCGAGGGCTCAAGAGACCCAGTACTTC. The chain combines TRBV24-1 with TRBJ2-5, with D possibly TRBD2 on 5 matching bases. CDR1 is KGHDR and CDR2 is SFDVKD in the germline V gene. The CDR3 sequence is 16 residues long. V lost 4 bases, J lost 2 bases, and 16 bases lay in between.

CDR3 in amino acids: CASSLGQGQSNTIYF. The CDR3 DNA follows: TGTGCCAGCAGTTTGGGACAGGGGCAAAGCAACACCATATATTTT. The chain carries TRBV27 and TRBJ1-3; 10 bases map to TRBD1. The CDR3 spans 15 residues. Unmatched junction bases numbered 6, after V lost 3 bases and J lost 7 bases. Germline values: CDR1 MNHEY, CDR2 SMNVEV (reference sequence).

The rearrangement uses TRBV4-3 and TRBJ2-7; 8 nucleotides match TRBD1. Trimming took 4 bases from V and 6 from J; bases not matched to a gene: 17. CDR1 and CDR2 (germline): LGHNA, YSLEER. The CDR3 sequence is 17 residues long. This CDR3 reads CASSLSVIGTGPSEQYF. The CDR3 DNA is TGCGCCAGCAGCCTGTCGGTTATAGGGACAGGTCCCTCCGAGCAGTACTTC.

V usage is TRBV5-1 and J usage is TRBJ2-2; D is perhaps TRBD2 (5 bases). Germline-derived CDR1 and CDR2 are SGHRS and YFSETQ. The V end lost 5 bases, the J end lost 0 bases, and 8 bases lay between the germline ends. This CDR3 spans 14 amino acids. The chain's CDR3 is CASREVPNTGELFF. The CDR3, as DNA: TGCGCCAGCAGGGAGGTCCCGAACACCGGGGAGCTGTTTTTT.

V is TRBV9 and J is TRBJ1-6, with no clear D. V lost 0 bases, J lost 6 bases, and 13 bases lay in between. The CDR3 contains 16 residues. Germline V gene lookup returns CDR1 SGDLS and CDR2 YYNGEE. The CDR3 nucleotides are TGTGCCAGCAGCGTAGGCGGGGAGAGAGGTAATTCACCCCTCCACTTT. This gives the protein CASSVGGERGNSPLHF.

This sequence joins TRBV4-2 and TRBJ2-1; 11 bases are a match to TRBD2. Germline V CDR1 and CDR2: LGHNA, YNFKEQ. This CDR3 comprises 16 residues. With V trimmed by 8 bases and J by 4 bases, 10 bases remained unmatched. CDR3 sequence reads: CASSNPGTSGYNEQFF. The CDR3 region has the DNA TGTGCCAGCTCTAATCCCGGGACTAGCGGATACAATGAGCAGTTCTTC.

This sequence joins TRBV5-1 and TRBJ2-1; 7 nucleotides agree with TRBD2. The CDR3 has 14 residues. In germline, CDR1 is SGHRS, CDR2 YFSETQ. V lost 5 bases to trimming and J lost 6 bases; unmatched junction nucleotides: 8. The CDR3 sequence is CASRSSGNPNEQFF. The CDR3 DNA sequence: TGCGCCAGCAGATCAAGCGGGAACCCCAATGAGCAGTTCTTC.

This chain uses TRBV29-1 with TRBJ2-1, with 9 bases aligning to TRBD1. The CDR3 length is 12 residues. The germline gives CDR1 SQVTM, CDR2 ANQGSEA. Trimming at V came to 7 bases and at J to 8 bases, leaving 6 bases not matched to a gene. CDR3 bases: TGCAGCGGCGGACAGGGGAACGATGAGCAGTTCTTC. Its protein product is CSGGQGNDEQFF.

CDR3 sequence (DNA): TGTGCCAGCAGCCAAGTAGACAGGGCGGAGACCCAGTACTTC. Amino acids: CASSQVDRAETQYF. The chain joins TRBV3-1 (or the pseudogene TRBV3-2) to TRBJ2-5, with TRBD1 identical over 7 bases. This CDR3 is 14 amino acids long. Per germline, CDR1 LGHDT and CDR2 YNNKEL (reference sequence). With V trimmed by 1 base and J by 5 bases, 4 bases remained unmatched.

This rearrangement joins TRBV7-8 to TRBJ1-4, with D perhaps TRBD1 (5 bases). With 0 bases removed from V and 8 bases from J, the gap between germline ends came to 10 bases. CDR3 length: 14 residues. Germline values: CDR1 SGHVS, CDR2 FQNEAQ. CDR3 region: CASSLAGRGEKLFF. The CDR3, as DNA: TGTGCCAGCAGCTTAGCCGGGCGGGGGGAAAAACTGTTTTTT.

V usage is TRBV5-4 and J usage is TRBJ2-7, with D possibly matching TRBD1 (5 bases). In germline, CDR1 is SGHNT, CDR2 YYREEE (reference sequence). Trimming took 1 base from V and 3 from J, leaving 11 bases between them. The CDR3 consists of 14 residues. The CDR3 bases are TGTGCCAGCAGCTTGTCGGACACCTACTACGAGCAGTACTTC. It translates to CASSLSDTYYEQYF.

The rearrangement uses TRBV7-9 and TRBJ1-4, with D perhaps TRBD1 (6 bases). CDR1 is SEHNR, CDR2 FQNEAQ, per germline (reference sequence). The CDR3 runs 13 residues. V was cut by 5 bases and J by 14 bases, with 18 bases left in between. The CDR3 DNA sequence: TGTGCCAGCAGCCCAGGGACATCCAGAAACCTGTTTTTT. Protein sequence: CASSPGTSRNLFF.

The CDR3 loop reads CASSTGFTQYF. In nucleotides, the CDR3 is TGTGCCAGCAGCACCGGGTTCACGCAGTACTTC. The genes are TRBV14 and TRBJ2-7; no reliable D call. The V gene's germline CDR1 is SGHDN and CDR2 FVKESK. V lost 5 bases and J lost 9, with 11 bases in between. This CDR3 comprises 11 residues.

The CDR3 DNA reads TGTGCCAGCAGTGAAGGAGGGACCAGAAATCAGCCCCAGCATTTT. As protein: CASSEGGTRNQPQHF. V and J are TRBV2 and TRBJ1-5; weak D call: TRBD1 (5 bases). CDR1 and CDR2 from the germline V gene are SNHLY and FYNNEI. V lost 1 base and J lost 4, with 11 bases in between. This CDR3 comprises 15 residues. Using reference TRBV2 and TRBJ1-5 for the parts outside the CDR3, the full variable domain is EPEVTQTPSHQVTQMGQEVILRCVPISNHLYFYWYRQILGQKVEFLVSFYNNEISEKSEIFDDQFSVERPDGSNFTLKIRSTKLEDSAMYFCASSEGGTRNQPQHFGDGTRLSIL.

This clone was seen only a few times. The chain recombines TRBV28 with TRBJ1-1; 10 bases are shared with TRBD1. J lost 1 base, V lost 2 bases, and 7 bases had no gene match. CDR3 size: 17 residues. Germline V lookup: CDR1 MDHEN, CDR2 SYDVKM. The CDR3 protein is CASSLEGTGVWNTEAFF. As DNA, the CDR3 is TGTGCCAGCAGTTTAGAAGGGACAGGGGTCTGGAACACTGAAGCTTTCTTT.

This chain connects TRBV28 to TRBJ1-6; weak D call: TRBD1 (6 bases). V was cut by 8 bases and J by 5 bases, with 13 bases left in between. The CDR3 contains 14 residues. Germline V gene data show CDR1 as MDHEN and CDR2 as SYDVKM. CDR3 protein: CASRAAGDNSPLHF. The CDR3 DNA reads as TGTGCCAGCCGGGCGGCAGGGGATAATTCACCCCTCCACTTT.

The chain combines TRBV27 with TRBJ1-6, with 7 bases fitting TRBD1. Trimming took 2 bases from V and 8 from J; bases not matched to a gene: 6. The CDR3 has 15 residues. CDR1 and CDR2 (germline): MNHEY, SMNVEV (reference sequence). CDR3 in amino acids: CASSLRGDRDSPLHF. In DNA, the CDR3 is TGTGCCAGCAGTTTAAGAGGGGACAGAGATTCACCCCTCCACTTT.